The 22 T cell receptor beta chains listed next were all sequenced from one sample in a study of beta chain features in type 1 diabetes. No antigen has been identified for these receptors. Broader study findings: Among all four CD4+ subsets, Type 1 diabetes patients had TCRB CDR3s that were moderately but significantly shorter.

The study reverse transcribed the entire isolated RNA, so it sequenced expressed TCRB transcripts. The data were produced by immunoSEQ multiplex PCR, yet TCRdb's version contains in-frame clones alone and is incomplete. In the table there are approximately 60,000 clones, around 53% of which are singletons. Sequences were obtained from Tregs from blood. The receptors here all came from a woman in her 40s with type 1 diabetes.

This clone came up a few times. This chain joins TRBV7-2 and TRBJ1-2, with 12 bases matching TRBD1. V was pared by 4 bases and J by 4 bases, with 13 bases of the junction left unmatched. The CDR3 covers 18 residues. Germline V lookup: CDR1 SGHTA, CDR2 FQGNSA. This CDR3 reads CASSYTGTGGDVGYGYTF. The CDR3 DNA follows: TGTGCCAGCAGCTATACCGGGACAGGGGGCGACGTTGGCTATGGCTACACCTTC.

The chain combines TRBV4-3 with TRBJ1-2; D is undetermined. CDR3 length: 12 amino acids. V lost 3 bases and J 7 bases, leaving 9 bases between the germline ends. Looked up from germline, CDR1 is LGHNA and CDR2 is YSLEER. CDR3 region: CASSQTRGGYTF. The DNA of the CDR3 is TGCGCCAGCAGCCAGACCAGAGGTGGCTACACCTTC.

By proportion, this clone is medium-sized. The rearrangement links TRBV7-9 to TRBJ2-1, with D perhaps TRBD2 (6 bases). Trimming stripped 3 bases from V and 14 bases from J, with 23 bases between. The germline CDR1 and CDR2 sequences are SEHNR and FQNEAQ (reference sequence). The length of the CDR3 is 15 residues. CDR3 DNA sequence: TGTGCCAGCAGCTTCCTGGGATGGGGGACTCCTGGCAAGTTCTTC. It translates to CASSFLGWGTPGKFF.

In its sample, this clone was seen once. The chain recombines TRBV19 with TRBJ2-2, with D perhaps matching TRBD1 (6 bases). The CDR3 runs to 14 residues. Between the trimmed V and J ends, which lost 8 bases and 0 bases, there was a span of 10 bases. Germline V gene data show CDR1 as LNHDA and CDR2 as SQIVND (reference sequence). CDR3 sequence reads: CASLDRSNTGELFF. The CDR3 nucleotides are TGTGCCAGTCTTGACAGGTCGAACACCGGGGAGCTGTTTTTT.

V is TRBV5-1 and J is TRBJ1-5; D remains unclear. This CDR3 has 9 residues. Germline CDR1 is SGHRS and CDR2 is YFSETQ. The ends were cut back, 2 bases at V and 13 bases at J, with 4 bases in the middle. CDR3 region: CASSFGQHF. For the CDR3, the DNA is TGCGCCAGCAGCTTCGGGCAGCATTTT.

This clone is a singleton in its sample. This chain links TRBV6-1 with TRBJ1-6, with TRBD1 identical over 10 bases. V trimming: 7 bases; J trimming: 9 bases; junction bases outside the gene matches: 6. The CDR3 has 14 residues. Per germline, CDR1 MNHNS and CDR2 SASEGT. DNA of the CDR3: TGTGCCAGCATTAGACAGGGGGCAGGTTCACCCCTCCACTTT. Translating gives CASIRQGAGSPLHF.

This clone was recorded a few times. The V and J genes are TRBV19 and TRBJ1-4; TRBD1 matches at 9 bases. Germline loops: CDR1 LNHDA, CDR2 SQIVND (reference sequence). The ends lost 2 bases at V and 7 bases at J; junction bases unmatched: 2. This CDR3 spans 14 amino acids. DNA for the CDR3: TGTGCCAGTAGTATAACGGACAGGGGTGAAAAACTGTTTTTT. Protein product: CASSITDRGEKLFF.

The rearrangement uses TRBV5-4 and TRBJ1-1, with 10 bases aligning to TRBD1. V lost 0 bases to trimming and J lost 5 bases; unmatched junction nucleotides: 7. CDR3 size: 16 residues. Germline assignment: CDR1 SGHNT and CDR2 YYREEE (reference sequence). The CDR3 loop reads CASSLGWRDRGTEAFF. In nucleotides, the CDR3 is TGTGCCAGCAGCTTGGGATGGCGGGACAGGGGAACTGAAGCTTTCTTT.

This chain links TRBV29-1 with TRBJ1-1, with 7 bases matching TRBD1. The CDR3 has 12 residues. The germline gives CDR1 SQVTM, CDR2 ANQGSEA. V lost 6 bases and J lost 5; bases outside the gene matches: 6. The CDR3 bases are TGCAGCGTATCAGGGGGAAGGACTGAAGCTTTCTTT. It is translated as CSVSGGRTEAFF.

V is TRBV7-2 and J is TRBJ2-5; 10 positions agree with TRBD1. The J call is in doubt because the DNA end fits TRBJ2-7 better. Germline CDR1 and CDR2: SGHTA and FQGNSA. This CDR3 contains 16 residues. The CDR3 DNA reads TGTGCCAGCAGCCCCCGCGGACAGGGGGGGAACTACGAGCAGTACTTC. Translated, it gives CASSPRGQGGNYEQYF.

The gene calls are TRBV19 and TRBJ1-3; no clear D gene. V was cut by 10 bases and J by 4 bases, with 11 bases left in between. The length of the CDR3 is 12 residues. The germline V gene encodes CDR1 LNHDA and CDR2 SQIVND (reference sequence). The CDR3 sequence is CAIQGLGNTIYF. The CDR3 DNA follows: TGTGCCATCCAAGGACTAGGAAACACCATATATTTT. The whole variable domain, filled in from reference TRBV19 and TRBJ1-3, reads DGGITQSPKYLFRKEGQNVTLSCEQNLNHDAMYWYRQDPGQGLRLIYYSQIVNDFQKGDIAEGYSVSREKKESFPLTVTSAQKNPTAFYLCAIQGLGNTIYFGEGSWLTVV.

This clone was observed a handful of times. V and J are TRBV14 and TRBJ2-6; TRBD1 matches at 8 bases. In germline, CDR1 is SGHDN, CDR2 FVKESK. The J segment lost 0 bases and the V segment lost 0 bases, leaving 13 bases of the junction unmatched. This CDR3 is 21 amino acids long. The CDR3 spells CASSQDLGQAGNGSGANVLTF. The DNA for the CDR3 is TGTGCCAGCAGCCAAGATTTGGGACAGGCGGGCAATGGCTCTGGGGCCAACGTCCTGACTTTC.

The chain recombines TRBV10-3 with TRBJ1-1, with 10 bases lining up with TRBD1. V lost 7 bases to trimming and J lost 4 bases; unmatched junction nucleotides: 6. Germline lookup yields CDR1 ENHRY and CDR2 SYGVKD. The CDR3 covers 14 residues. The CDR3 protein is CAITSGTGATEAFF. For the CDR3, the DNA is TGTGCCATCACCTCCGGGACAGGGGCCACTGAAGCTTTCTTT.

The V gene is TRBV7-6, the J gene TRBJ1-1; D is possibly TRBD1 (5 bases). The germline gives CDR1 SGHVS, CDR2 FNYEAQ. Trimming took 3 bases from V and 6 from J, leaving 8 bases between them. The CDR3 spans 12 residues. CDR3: CASSFGGAEAFF. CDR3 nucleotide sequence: TGTGCCAGCAGCTTCGGAGGGGCTGAAGCTTTCTTT. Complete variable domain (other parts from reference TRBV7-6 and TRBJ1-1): GAGVSQSPRYKVTKRGQDVALRCDPISGHVSLYWYRQALGQGPEFLTYFNYEAQQDKSGLPNDRFSAERPEGSISTLTIQRTEQRDSAMYRCASSFGGAEAFFGQGTRLTVV.

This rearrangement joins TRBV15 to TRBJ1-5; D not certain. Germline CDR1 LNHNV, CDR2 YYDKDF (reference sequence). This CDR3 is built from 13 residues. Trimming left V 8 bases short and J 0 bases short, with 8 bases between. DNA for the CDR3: TGTGCCACCTCTCGGTATAGCAATCAGCCCCAGCATTTT. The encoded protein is CATSRYSNQPQHF.

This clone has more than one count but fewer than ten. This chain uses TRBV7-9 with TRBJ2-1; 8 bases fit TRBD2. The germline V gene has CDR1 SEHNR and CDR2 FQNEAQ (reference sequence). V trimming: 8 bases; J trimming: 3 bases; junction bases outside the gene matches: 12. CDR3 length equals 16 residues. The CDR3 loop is CASGRKAGVRYNEQFF. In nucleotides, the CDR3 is TGTGCCAGCGGGAGAAAAGCGGGAGTTCGCTACAATGAGCAGTTCTTC.

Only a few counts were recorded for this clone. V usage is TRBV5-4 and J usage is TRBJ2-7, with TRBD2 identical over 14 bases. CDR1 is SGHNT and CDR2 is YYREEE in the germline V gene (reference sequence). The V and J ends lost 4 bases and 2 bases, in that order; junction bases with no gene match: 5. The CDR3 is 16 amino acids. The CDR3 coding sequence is TGTGCCAGCAGCCCCGGACTAGCGGGGGGAACCTACGAGCAGTACTTC. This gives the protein CASSPGLAGGTYEQYF.

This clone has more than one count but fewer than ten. The CDR3 protein is CAITDRAQNTEAFF. The CDR3 DNA is TGTGCCATTACGGACAGGGCCCAGAACACTGAAGCTTTCTTT. This chain uses TRBV7-2 with TRBJ1-1; 8 nucleotides agree with TRBD1. V lost 10 bases and J lost 1; bases outside the gene matches: 8. The CDR3 extends over 14 amino acids. CDR1 SGHTA and CDR2 FQGNSA come from the germline V gene.

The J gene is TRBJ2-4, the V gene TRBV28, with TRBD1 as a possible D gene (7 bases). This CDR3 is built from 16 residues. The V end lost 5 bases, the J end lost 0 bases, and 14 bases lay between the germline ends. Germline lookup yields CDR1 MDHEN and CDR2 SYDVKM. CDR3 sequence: CASSTLQGGAKNIQYF. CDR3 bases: TGTGCCAGCAGTACGCTCCAGGGGGGAGCCAAAAACATTCAGTACTTC.

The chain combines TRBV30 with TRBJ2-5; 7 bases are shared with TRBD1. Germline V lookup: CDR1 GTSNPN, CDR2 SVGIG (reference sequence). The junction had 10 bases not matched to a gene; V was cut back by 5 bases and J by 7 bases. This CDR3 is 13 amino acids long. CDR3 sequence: CAWVQGNGATQYF. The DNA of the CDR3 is TGTGCCTGGGTACAGGGGAATGGGGCGACCCAGTACTTC. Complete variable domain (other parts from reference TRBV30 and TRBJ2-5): SQTIHQWPATLVQPVGSPLSLECTVEGTSNPNLYWYRQAAGRGLQLLFYSVGIGQISSEVPQNLSASRPQDRQFILSSKKLLLSDSGFYLCAWVQGNGATQYFGPGTRLLVL.

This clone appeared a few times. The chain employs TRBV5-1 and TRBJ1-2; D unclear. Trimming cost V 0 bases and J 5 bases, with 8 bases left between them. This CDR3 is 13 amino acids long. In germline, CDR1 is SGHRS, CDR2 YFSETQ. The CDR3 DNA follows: TGCGCCAGCAGCTTGGTCTCGGGGTATGGCTACACCTTC. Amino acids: CASSLVSGYGYTF. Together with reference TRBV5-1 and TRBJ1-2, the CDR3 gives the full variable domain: KAGVTQTPRYLIKTRGQQVTLSCSPISGHRSVSWYQQTPGQGLQFLFEYFSETQRNKGNFPGRFSGRQFSNSRSEMNVSTLELGDSALYLCASSLVSGYGYTFGSGTRLTVV.

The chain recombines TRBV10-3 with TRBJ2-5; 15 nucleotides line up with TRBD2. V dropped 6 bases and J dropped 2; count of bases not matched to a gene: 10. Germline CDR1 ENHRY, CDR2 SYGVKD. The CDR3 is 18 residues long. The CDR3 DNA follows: TGTGCCATCAGAGGCGGACTAGCGGGAGGGCCGGGGCAAGAGACCCAGTACTTC. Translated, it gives CAIRGGLAGGPGQETQYF.